The 28 T cell receptor beta chains in this list originate from one sample, sequenced in a study of beta chain features in type 1 diabetes. Expressed TCRB transcripts got sequenced, as all isolated RNA was reverse transcribed. Assay: immunoSEQ multiplex PCR; the TCRdb copy retains only in-frame clones and omits some. This sample yields roughly 330,000 clones, of which approximately 13% are seen a single time; approximately 0.016% belongs to the top ten. Broader study findings: Within each of all four CD4+ subsets, Type 1 diabetes patients had TCRB CDR3s that were moderately but significantly shorter.

These receptors lack a known antigen. Material: naive CD4+ T cells from blood. The source of these receptors is a woman aged 18 to 35 with type 1 diabetes.

The chain has TRBV6-1 and TRBJ2-7; TRBD1 might be the D (5 bases). V was clipped by 3 bases and J by 0 bases, with 12 bases between them. This CDR3 is 15 amino acids long. Germline-derived CDR1 and CDR2 are MNHNS and SASEGT. CDR3 amino acids: CASSEGQGLSYEQYF. Written as DNA, the CDR3 is TGTGCCAGCAGTGAGGGTCAGGGTCTCTCCTACGAGCAGTACTTC.

The genes are TRBV18 and TRBJ2-1; 10 nucleotides match TRBD2. CDR3 length: 14 residues. Trimming removed 4 bases from V and 9 bases from J; junction bases left unmatched: 6. Germline loops: CDR1 KGHSH, CDR2 LQKENI. Here the CDR3 reads CASSRLAGQGEQFF. CDR3 DNA: TGTGCCAGCTCACGACTAGCGGGTCAGGGTGAGCAGTTCTTC.

The rearrangement joins TRBV27 to TRBJ2-2; D gene ambiguous. The CDR3 sequence is 13 residues long. V lost 4 bases to trimming and J lost 5 bases, with 8 bases between them. Germline loops: CDR1 MNHEY, CDR2 SMNVEV (reference sequence). The CDR3 nucleotides read TGTGCCAGCAGTTCCCGGAGTACCGGGGAGCTGTTTTTT. Its protein product is CASSSRSTGELFF.

The chain recombines TRBV30 with TRBJ2-1; 7 positions match TRBD2. Trimming cost V 0 bases and J 4 bases; bases outside gene matches: 6. The length of the CDR3 is 15 residues. The germline V gene has CDR1 GTSNPN and CDR2 SVGIG (reference sequence). CDR3 nucleotide sequence: TGTGCCTGGAGTGTCGGGCTAGCGGTGTACAATGAGCAGTTCTTC. Its translation is CAWSVGLAVYNEQFF. Using reference TRBV30 and TRBJ2-1 for the parts outside the CDR3, the full variable domain is SQTIHQWPATLVQPVGSPLSLECTVEGTSNPNLYWYRQAAGRGLQLLFYSVGIGQISSEVPQNLSASRPQDRQFILSSKKLLLSDSGFYLCAWSVGLAVYNEQFFGPGTRLTVL.

There are a few counts of this clone. The chain links TRBV9 to TRBJ1-1; TRBD1 aligns across 9 bases. The CDR3 covers 14 residues. V lost 6 bases and J lost 7; bases outside the gene matches: 10. Germline CDR1 is SGDLS and CDR2 is YYNGEE. CDR3 sequence: CASTLGQGPDEAFF. In DNA form, the CDR3 reads TGTGCCAGCACCCTAGGACAGGGGCCGGATGAAGCTTTCTTT. Based on the CDR3 plus reference TRBV9 and TRBJ1-1, the full variable domain is DSGVTQTPKHLITATGQRVTLRCSPRSGDLSVYWYQQSLDQGLQFLIQYYNGEERAKGNILERFSAQQFPDLHSELNLSSLELGDSALYFCASTLGQGPDEAFFGQGTRLTVV.

CDR3 nucleotides: TGTGCCAGCAGGACAGGGGGGTCCTACGAGCAGTACTTC. It yields the protein CASRTGGSYEQYF. The chain links TRBV28 to TRBJ2-7; TRBD1 matches at 9 bases. Germline CDR1 is MDHEN and CDR2 is SYDVKM. The CDR3 covers 13 residues. With 6 bases clipped from V and 1 base from J, the junction kept 1 base outside the gene matches.

This clone appeared a few times. V usage is TRBV7-9 and J usage is TRBJ1-2, with 8 bases that match TRBD1. Germline-derived CDR1 and CDR2 are SEHNR and FQNEAQ (reference sequence). V gave up 6 bases and J gave up 4 bases; unmatched junction bases: 4. The CDR3 is 13 residues long. CDR3 amino acids: CASRLQGVYGYTF. The DNA of the CDR3 is TGTGCCAGCAGGCTACAGGGGGTCTATGGCTACACCTTC.

This clone was picked up many times. The gene calls are TRBV29-1 and TRBJ1-1; D not resolved. The V end was cut by 4 bases, the J end by 11 bases, with 11 bases between. Germline CDR1 reads SQVTM; CDR2 reads ANQGSEA. The CDR3 consists of 10 residues. CDR3 in amino acids: CSVATRGAFF. The CDR3 nucleotides read TGCAGCGTTGCAACGAGAGGGGCTTTCTTT.

The sample holds a few counts of this clone. V gene TRBV20-1 combines with J gene TRBJ2-7, with D hard to call. The CDR3 consists of 11 residues. CDR1 is DFQATT, CDR2 SNEGSKA, per germline (reference sequence). V lost 2 bases, J lost 3 bases, and 5 bases lay in between. CDR3 in amino acids: CSARFYYEQYF. CDR3 sequence (DNA): TGCAGTGCTAGATTCTACTACGAGCAGTACTTC.

This clone came up a few times. The chain has TRBV6-6 and TRBJ2-5; TRBD1 might be the D (6 bases). This CDR3 has 13 amino acids. Trimming pared 5 bases from V and 1 base from J, leaving 8 bases between. Germline V lookup: CDR1 MNHNY, CDR2 SVGAGI (reference sequence). The CDR3 here is CASSDRLQETQYF. The CDR3 DNA reads TGTGCCAGCAGTGACAGGCTCCAAGAGACCCAGTACTTC.

Only a few counts were recorded for this clone. The chain carries TRBV28 and TRBJ1-2; 8 bases line up with TRBD1. The CDR3 extends over 16 amino acids. Germline lookup yields CDR1 MDHEN and CDR2 SYDVKM. V shed 6 bases, J shed 4 bases, and the junction held 13 bases outside the gene matches. In DNA, the CDR3 is TGTGCCAGCAGACCTTGGGACAGGCAGACTATCTATGGCTACACCTTC. It translates to CASRPWDRQTIYGYTF.

Only a few counts were recorded for this clone. This rearrangement joins TRBV18 to TRBJ2-7; 8 nucleotides agree with TRBD2. The CDR3 consists of 15 residues. The V gene's germline CDR1 is KGHSH and CDR2 LQKENI. The junction had 7 bases not matched to a gene; V was cut back by 3 bases and J by 3 bases. The CDR3 protein is CASSPQAGAHYEQYV. The CDR3 nucleotides read TGTGCCAGCTCACCCCAAGCGGGAGCGCACTACGAGCAGTACGTC.

This rearrangement joins TRBV9 to TRBJ2-1; no clear D gene. The germline gives CDR1 SGDLS, CDR2 YYNGEE. Between the trimmed V and J ends, which lost 1 base and 5 bases, there was a span of 10 bases. The CDR3 extends over 14 amino acids. This CDR3 is CASSVQTLNNEQFF. The CDR3 region has the DNA TGTGCCAGCAGCGTACAGACTCTGAACAATGAGCAGTTCTTC.

This clone was counted many times. The identical CDR3 is also encoded by other nucleotide sequences in the sample. The CDR3 nucleotides read TGCGCCAGCAGCCCAAACCAAGAGACCCAGTACTTC. This sequence encodes CASSPNQETQYF. The rearrangement joins TRBV5-1 to TRBJ2-5; D is unclear. CDR1 is SGHRS, CDR2 YFSETQ, per germline. This CDR3 spans 12 amino acids. V was cut by 4 bases and J by 0 bases, with 4 bases left in between.

This clone was counted only a few times. J is TRBJ2-7 and V is TRBV5-1; TRBD2 aligns across 8 bases. The ends lost 1 base at V and 3 bases at J; junction bases unmatched: 3. The length of the CDR3 is 14 residues. CDR1 SGHRS and CDR2 YFSETQ come from the germline V gene. The CDR3 bases are TGCGCCAGCAGCTTGTACGGGAGGGACTACGAGCAGTACTTC. Translated: CASSLYGRDYEQYF.

The chain recombines TRBV12-5 with TRBJ1-5; D is unclear. Trimming took off 8 bases at V and 8 bases at J, with 13 bases between the two ends. Germline V gene sequence: CDR1 LGHNT, CDR2 FRNRAP. There are 12 residues in the CDR3. CDR3 DNA sequence: TGTGCTAGTAGGGCAAACGGGGAGCCCCAGCATTTT. This sequence encodes CASRANGEPQHF.

The J gene is TRBJ2-1, the V gene TRBV19, with TRBD2 matching over 9 bases. Per the germline V gene, CDR1 is LNHDA and CDR2 is SQIVND (reference sequence). The length of the CDR3 is 15 residues. V lost 3 bases to trimming and J lost 5 bases; unmatched junction nucleotides: 5. The CDR3 DNA sequence: TGTGCCAGTAGTATCCTGACTAGCGGAGACAATGAGCAGTTCTTC. Its translation: CASSILTSGDNEQFF.

The chain joins TRBV21-1 to TRBJ1-5; the table's D gene call, TRBD1, was not cross checked with the DNA. TRBV21-1 is classified as a pseudogene. The CDR3 extends over 13 amino acids. The CDR3 bases are TGTGCCAGCAGCAAAGCGCTAAGGGGGCCCCAGCATTTT. This encodes CASSKALRGPQHF.

V gene TRBV19 combines with J gene TRBJ2-7; D might be TRBD1 (5 bases). Between the trimmed V and J ends, which lost 4 bases and 0 bases, there was a span of 13 bases. Germline-derived CDR1 and CDR2 are LNHDA and SQIVND (reference sequence). The CDR3 extends over 15 amino acids. In DNA, the CDR3 is TGTGCCAGTAGTAAGGACACCTACTCCTCCTACGAGCAGTACTTC. It encodes CASSKDTYSSYEQYF.

The chain links TRBV5-6 to TRBJ2-2, with 8 bases fitting TRBD2. Trimming took 4 bases from V and 4 from J; bases not matched to a gene: 9. There are 16 residues in the CDR3. Germline V CDR1 and CDR2: SGHDT, YYEEEE. CDR3 sequence: CASSDERELPTGELFF. For the CDR3, the DNA is TGTGCCAGCAGCGACGAGCGGGAGCTTCCCACCGGGGAGCTGTTTTTT.

The V call is TRBV4-3, the J call TRBJ1-1, with D possibly being TRBD1 (5 bases). Trimming removed 0 bases from V and 7 bases from J, with 9 bases in between. The CDR3 contains 13 residues. Germline CDR1 LGHNA, CDR2 YSLEER. CDR3 amino acids: CASSQDRVGEAFF. Written as DNA, the CDR3 is TGCGCCAGCAGCCAAGACAGGGTTGGTGAAGCTTTCTTT.

The rearrangement joins TRBV28 to TRBJ2-7; possibly TRBD2 for D (6 bases). Germline V lookup: CDR1 MDHEN, CDR2 SYDVKM. The CDR3 totals 15 residues. The V end lost 4 bases, the J end lost 0 bases, and 13 bases lay between the germline ends. The DNA of the CDR3 is TGTGCCAGCAGTTCCCCGGGGGAGCGCTCCTACGAGCAGTACTTC. Protein: CASSSPGERSYEQYF.

The V and J genes are TRBV28 and TRBJ1-5; D gene ambiguous. V was shortened by 3 bases and J by 4 bases, with 10 bases between the two germline ends. The CDR3 consists of 14 residues. Germline V lookup: CDR1 MDHEN, CDR2 SYDVKM. CDR3 nucleotide sequence: TGTGCCAGCAGTTTTGGTCAGATGAATCAGCCCCAGCATTTT. It encodes CASSFGQMNQPQHF.

The V and J genes are TRBV29-1 and TRBJ1-2; possible D gene TRBD1, 5 bases. The V end lost 7 bases, the J end lost 2 bases, and 14 bases lay between the germline ends. The CDR3 consists of 13 residues. The V gene's germline CDR1 is SQVTM and CDR2 ANQGSEA. Here the CDR3 DNA reads TGCAGCGCGGGGGAGCAGTTAAACTATGGCTACACCTTC. Translating gives CSAGEQLNYGYTF.

This clone appeared a few times. Additional DNA sequences in this sample encode the identical CDR3. The gene calls are TRBV5-1 and TRBJ2-3; no firm D call. The V gene's germline CDR1 is SGHRS and CDR2 YFSETQ. Trimming cost V 0 bases and J 1 base, with 6 bases left between them. The CDR3 has 14 amino acids. The CDR3 loop reads CASSLATGTDTQYF. CDR3 DNA: TGCGCCAGCAGCTTGGCCACGGGCACAGATACGCAGTATTTT.

This clone occurred a few times. The chain combines TRBV5-1 with TRBJ2-3, with 8 bases aligning to TRBD1. The V gene end was trimmed by 2 bases and the J gene end by 3 bases; junction bases not matched to a gene: 5. The CDR3 runs 15 residues. Germline-derived CDR1 and CDR2 are SGHRS and YFSETQ. The CDR3 DNA reads as TGCGCCAGCAGCTTCGGGACAGGCCGGACAGATACGCAGTATTTT. Protein product: CASSFGTGRTDTQYF. Together with reference TRBV5-1 and TRBJ2-3, the CDR3 gives the full variable domain: KAGVTQTPRYLIKTRGQQVTLSCSPISGHRSVSWYQQTPGQGLQFLFEYFSETQRNKGNFPGRFSGRQFSNSRSEMNVSTLELGDSALYLCASSFGTGRTDTQYFGPGTRLTVL.

This chain joins TRBV11-3 and TRBJ2-2; possibly TRBD1 for D (5 bases). Germline lookup yields CDR1 SGHNT and CDR2 YENEEA. The V end lost 4 bases, the J end lost 8 bases, and 8 bases lay between the germline ends. The CDR3 is 12 amino acids. CDR3 sequence: CASSSQGGELFF. Written as DNA, the CDR3 is TGTGCCAGCAGCTCCCAGGGTGGGGAGCTGTTTTTT.

V is TRBV30 and J is TRBJ1-1; D is undetermined. Germline CDR1 GTSNPN, CDR2 SVGIG (reference sequence). The ends were cut back, 1 base at V and 4 bases at J, with 19 bases in the middle. This CDR3 region has 16 residues. The CDR3 DNA reads TGTGCCTGGAGTGGCCATGGAAGAGGGTCAGCCACTGAAGCTTTCTTT. It specifies CAWSGHGRGSATEAFF.